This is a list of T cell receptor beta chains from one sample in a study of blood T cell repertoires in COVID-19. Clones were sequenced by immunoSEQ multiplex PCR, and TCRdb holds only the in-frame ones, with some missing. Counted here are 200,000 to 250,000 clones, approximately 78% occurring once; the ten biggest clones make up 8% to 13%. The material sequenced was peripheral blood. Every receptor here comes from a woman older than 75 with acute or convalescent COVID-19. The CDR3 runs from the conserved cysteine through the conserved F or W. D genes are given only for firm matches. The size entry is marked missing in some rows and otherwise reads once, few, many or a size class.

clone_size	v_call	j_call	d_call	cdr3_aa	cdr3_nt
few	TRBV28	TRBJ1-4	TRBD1	CASTWDRGREKLFF	TGTGCCAGCACCTGGGACAGGGGAAGGGAAAAACTGTTTTTT
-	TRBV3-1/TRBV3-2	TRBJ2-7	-	CASSQDVLGYEQYF	TGTGCCAGCAGCCAAGATGTACTAGGGTACGAGCAGTACTTC
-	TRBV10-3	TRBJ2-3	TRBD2	CALTGGGEDTQYF	TGTGCCCTGACGGGGGGTGGGGAAGATACGCAGTATTTT
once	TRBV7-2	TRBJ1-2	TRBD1	CASSPGQAKGYGYTF	TGTGCCAGCAGCCCAGGACAGGCCAAGGGCTATGGCTACACCTTC
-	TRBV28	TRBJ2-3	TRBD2	CASSRRETDTQYF	TGTGCCAGCAGTCGGCGGGAGACAGATACGCAGTATTTT
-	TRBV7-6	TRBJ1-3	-	CASSLAQGTGNTIYF	TGTGCCAGCAGCTTAGCGCAGGGTACTGGAAACACCATATATTTT
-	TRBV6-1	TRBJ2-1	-	CASSEAGFSYNEQFF	TGTGCCAGCAGTGAGGCGGGATTCTCCTACAATGAGCAGTTCTTC
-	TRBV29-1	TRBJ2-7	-	CSVHNQRGEQYF	TGCAGCGTCCACAATCAGAGGGGGGAGCAGTACTTC
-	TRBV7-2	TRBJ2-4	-	CASSLAFGVANIQYF	TGTGCCAGCAGCTTAGCATTTGGGGTAGCGAACATTCAGTACTTC
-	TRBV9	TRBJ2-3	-	CASSVAGTDTQYF	TGTGCCAGCAGCGTAGCAGGGACAGATACGCAGTATTTT
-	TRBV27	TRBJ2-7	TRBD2	CASSTGLAVGGYEQYF	TGTGCCAGCAGTACGGGACTAGCGGTGGGGGGGTACGAGCAGTACTTC
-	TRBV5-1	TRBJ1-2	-	CASRRGGEYGYTF	TGCGCCAGCAGAAGAGGGGGGGAGTATGGCTACACCTTC